This entry lists 6 T cell receptor beta chains sequenced from one sample in a study of cytomegalovirus exposure and HLA in healthy donors. The PCR employed 60 Vbeta primers together with 13 Jbeta primers. Some clones are missing from TCRdb's copy, which holds only in-frame ones; the method was immunoSEQ multiplex PCR. Of 81,000 or so clones in the sample, 70% to 75% are singletons; the top ten hold 4% to 5%. The sample was PBMCs. These receptor sequences come from a man between 60 and 75 years old in good health and CMV-seronegative.

This chain connects TRBV21-1 to TRBJ2-7; the table's D call, TRBD1, has no DNA check behind it. TRBV21-1 is termed a pseudogene. The CDR3 runs to 15 residues. The CDR3 bases are TGTGCCAGCAGCAAAGGTAGCAGGGGGTACTACGAGCAGTACTTC. This gives the protein CASSKGSRGYYEQYF.

The genes are TRBV7-2 and TRBJ2-7; D possibly corresponds to TRBD2 (7 bases). The V gene lost 3 bases and the J gene lost 2 bases, with 14 bases spanning the gap. Looked up from germline, CDR1 is SGHTA and CDR2 is FQGNSA. The CDR3 covers 15 residues. The CDR3 here is CASSFQGLAAYEQYF. CDR3 coding DNA: TGTGCCAGCAGCTTTCAGGGGCTAGCGGCCTACGAGCAGTACTTC.

The chain joins TRBV5-6 to TRBJ2-1, with 12 bases matching TRBD2. Germline CDR1 reads SGHDT; CDR2 reads YYEEEE. V lost 3 bases, J lost 8 bases, and 15 bases stayed unmatched. This CDR3 is built from 18 residues. This chain's CDR3 is CASSWGHLAGGRGDEQFF. For the CDR3, the DNA is TGTGCCAGCAGCTGGGGGCACCTAGCGGGGGGGCGGGGGGATGAGCAGTTCTTC.

The chain carries TRBV5-1 and TRBJ1-2; 7 bases are a match to TRBD1. Germline V gene lookup returns CDR1 SGHRS and CDR2 YFSETQ. V trimming: 1 base; J trimming: 5 bases; junction bases outside the gene matches: 5. The CDR3 has 14 amino acids. This CDR3 is CASSLSDRDYGYTF. DNA of the CDR3: TGCGCCAGCAGCTTGTCTGACAGGGATTATGGCTACACCTTC.

The rearrangement joins TRBV29-1 to TRBJ1-1, with 11 bases lining up with TRBD1. J was trimmed by 4 bases and V by 4 bases; bases with no gene match: 5. Germline CDR1 and CDR2: SQVTM and ANQGSEA. CDR3 length: 14 amino acids. CDR3 coding DNA: TGCAGCGTTGTTCCGGGACAGGGGGGCACTGAAGCTTTCTTT. This codes for CSVVPGQGGTEAFF.

V usage is TRBV11-2 and J usage is TRBJ2-7, with TRBD2 matching over 16 bases. Germline V gene sequence: CDR1 SGHAT, CDR2 FQNNGV. There are 16 residues in the CDR3. Germline trimming cut 5 bases from V and 3 bases from J; bases unmatched to any gene: 4. The CDR3 reads CASSQGLAGGIYEQYF. CDR3 bases: TGTGCCAGCAGCCAGGGACTAGCGGGGGGGATCTACGAGCAGTACTTC.